A single sample gave rise to the 32 T cell receptor beta chains below, sequenced in a study of a mutant IDH1 vaccine in newly diagnosed glioma. As for time point: week 35, safety follow-up. Doses consisted of 300 ug of mutant IDH1 20-mer peptide each, paired with topical imiquimod. No antigen is known for these receptors. Libraries were prepared by immunoSEQ multiplex PCR; TCRdb keeps only in-frame clonotypes and omits some of them. This table has roughly 26,000 clones, approximately 87% appearing once. The specimen comprised PBMCs, sampled from a glioma patient whose treatment included an IDH1 peptide vaccine. The receptors were sampled from a man aged 30-40 years with glioma.

This chain uses TRBV28 with TRBJ1-2; a weak D match, TRBD1 (5 bases). This CDR3 is 15 amino acids long. The germline CDR1 and CDR2 sequences are MDHEN and SYDVKM. V lost 4 bases and J 0 bases, leaving 12 bases between the germline ends. CDR3 amino acids: CASSSLDMTNYGYTF. The CDR3 DNA is TGTGCCAGCAGTTCCCTGGACATGACTAACTATGGCTACACCTTC.

The chain joins TRBV4-1 to TRBJ2-2; possibly TRBD1 for D (6 bases). CDR3 length: 15 amino acids. Germline V gene sequence: CDR1 MGHRA, CDR2 YSYEKL. V shed 8 bases and J shed 3 bases, with 16 bases lying between them. The CDR3 coding sequence is TGCGCCAGCGGTATCGCACAGGGTTACACCGGGGAGCTGTTTTTT. It encodes CASGIAQGYTGELFF.

This chain joins TRBV5-1 and TRBJ2-7, with D possibly matching TRBD1 (6 bases). CDR3 size: 14 residues. Germline CDR1 and CDR2: SGHRS and YFSETQ. Trimming took off 1 base at V and 3 bases at J, with 11 bases between the two ends. The CDR3 spells CASSLNRALYEQYF. The CDR3, as DNA: TGCGCCAGCAGCTTGAACAGGGCTCTCTACGAGCAGTACTTC.

The CDR3 loop reads CASSLQGVNEKLFF. For the CDR3, the DNA is TGTGCCAGCAGCTTGCAGGGGGTGAATGAAAAACTGTTTTTT. The V call is TRBV5-6, the J call TRBJ1-4, with 7 bases aligning to TRBD1. V gave up 1 base and J gave up 5 bases; unmatched junction bases: 2. The CDR3 contains 14 residues. The germline V gene has CDR1 SGHDT and CDR2 YYEEEE.

This chain uses TRBV7-9 with TRBJ1-4; D gene ambiguous. This CDR3 has 14 residues. Germline-derived CDR1 and CDR2 are SEHNR and FQNEAQ (reference sequence). V was cut by 3 bases and J by 6 bases, with 11 bases left in between. The CDR3 reads CASSLSGVDEKLFF. DNA of the CDR3: TGTGCCAGCAGCTTGAGCGGGGTTGATGAAAAACTGTTTTTT.

CDR3 residues: CAISESGTGDYEQYF. The CDR3 nucleotides read TGTGCCATCAGTGAGTCAGGAACAGGCGATTACGAGCAGTACTTC. The chain employs TRBV10-3 and TRBJ2-7; tentatively, D is TRBD1 (5 bases). Germline CDR1 reads ENHRY; CDR2 reads SYGVKD. The ends were cut back, 0 bases at V and 4 bases at J, with 13 bases in the middle. This CDR3 is 15 amino acids long.

The chain couples TRBV6-5 to TRBJ1-5; unclear D gene. The V end lost 5 bases, the J end lost 6 bases, and 11 bases lay between the germline ends. Germline-derived CDR1 and CDR2 are MNHEY and SVGAGI. This CDR3 is built from 13 residues. CDR3 sequence (DNA): TGTGCCAGCAGTGACGGGTTGGGTCAGCCCCAGCATTTT. Translation gives CASSDGLGQPQHF.

This clone came up a few times. CDR3 DNA: TGTGCCAGCAGGGGAGGACAGGGGGAAAGCTCTGGGGCCAACGTCCTGACTTTC. Its protein product is CASRGGQGESSGANVLTF. The chain couples TRBV7-2 to TRBJ2-6, with 10 bases matching TRBD1. Germline V gene data show CDR1 as SGHTA and CDR2 as FQGNSA. The ends lost 6 bases at V and 0 bases at J; junction bases unmatched: 8. CDR3 length equals 18 residues. Variable domain in full (rest from reference TRBV7-2 and TRBJ2-6): GAGVSQSPSNKVTEKGKDVELRCDPISGHTALYWYRQSLGQGLEFLIYFQGNSAPDKSGLPSDRFSAERTGGSVSTLTIQRTQQEDSAVYLCASRGGQGESSGANVLTFGAGSRLTVL.

J is TRBJ2-2 and V is TRBV4-1; D is undetermined. V was cut by 0 bases and J by 4 bases, with 9 bases left in between. CDR3 length: 15 amino acids. Germline CDR1 and CDR2: MGHRA and YSYEKL. The CDR3 bases are TGCGCCAGCAGCCAAGAGGGCAGAGGCACCGGGGAGCTGTTTTTT. It specifies CASSQEGRGTGELFF.

This clone was counted a few times. The chain carries TRBV21-1 and TRBJ1-3. TRBV21-1 has pseudogene status. This CDR3 is 18 amino acids long. The CDR3 DNA is TGTGCCAGCAGCTGGCGCGCGTCGGGACCCAGCTCTGGAAACACCATATATTTT. Amino acid sequence: CASSWRASGPSSGNTIYF.

A few counts support this clone. The genes are TRBV29-1 and TRBJ1-5; 12 bases fit TRBD1. The V and J ends lost 6 bases and 5 bases, in that order; junction bases with no gene match: 2. CDR3 length: 13 amino acids. Germline CDR1 is SQVTM and CDR2 is ANQGSEA. The CDR3 bases are TGCAGCGTGGGACAGGGGGCACATCAGCCCCAGCATTTT. Translation: CSVGQGAHQPQHF. Based on the CDR3 plus reference TRBV29-1 and TRBJ1-5, the full variable domain is SAVISQKPSRDICQRGTSLTIQCQVDSQVTMMFWYRQQPGQSLTLIATANQGSEATYESGFVIDKFPISRPNLTFSTLTVSNMSPEDSSIYLCSVGQGAHQPQHFGDGTRLSIL.

V is TRBV5-1 and J is TRBJ1-4, with unresolved D. The CDR3 extends over 14 amino acids. Trimming took off 0 bases at V and 7 bases at J, with 10 bases between the two ends. Per the germline V gene, CDR1 is SGHRS and CDR2 is YFSETQ. DNA for the CDR3: TGCGCCAGCAGCTTGGGCTCGAACGTTGAAAAACTGTTTTTT. Protein sequence: CASSLGSNVEKLFF.

This clone came up a few times. CDR3 residues: CASSPFVQRAFF. The CDR3, as DNA: TGTGCCAGCAGCCCCTTCGTGCAGAGAGCTTTCTTT. The chain is built from TRBV5-5 and TRBJ1-1; D unclear. This CDR3 has 12 residues. Germline CDR1 SGHKS, CDR2 YYEKEE (reference sequence). Trimming cost V 4 bases and J 10 bases, with 14 bases left between them.

The genes are TRBV30 and TRBJ2-3; D gene ambiguous. The V end was cut by 1 base, the J end by 0 bases, with 8 bases between. The germline CDR1 and CDR2 sequences are GTSNPN and SVGIG (reference sequence). The CDR3 loop spans 14 amino acids. Here the CDR3 reads CAWSGVGSTDTQYF. The DNA for the CDR3 is TGTGCCTGGAGTGGCGTAGGAAGCACAGATACGCAGTATTTT.

V is TRBV6-1 and J is TRBJ1-4; D may be TRBD1 (5 bases). The CDR3 sequence is 13 residues long. Trimming pared 7 bases from V and 7 bases from J, leaving 13 bases between. Germline values: CDR1 MNHNS, CDR2 SASEGT. The CDR3 nucleotides read TGTGCCAGCACGCGAGCAAGGGGTGAAAAACTGTTTTTT. Its translation is CASTRARGEKLFF.

The chain links TRBV29-1 to TRBJ2-7; 7 nucleotides align to TRBD2. CDR1 and CDR2 from the germline V gene are SQVTM and ANQGSEA. Trimming took 5 bases from V and 3 from J; bases not matched to a gene: 1. The CDR3 spans 11 residues. The CDR3 bases are TGCAGCGTTAGCGGGAACTACGAGCAGTACTTC. The encoded protein is CSVSGNYEQYF.

This clone came up a few times. CDR3 nucleotides: TGTGCCAGCAGCGTAGCTCGGGCCACTGAAGCTTTCTTT. Translated, it gives CASSVARATEAFF. The gene calls are TRBV9 and TRBJ1-1; D gene unclear. This CDR3 comprises 13 residues. With 0 bases removed from V and 4 bases from J, the gap between germline ends came to 7 bases. Germline CDR1 SGDLS, CDR2 YYNGEE.

The chain uses TRBV13 and TRBJ2-3; possibly TRBD2 for D (5 bases). Germline V gene data show CDR1 as PRHDT and CDR2 as FYEKMQ (reference sequence). The V end lost 5 bases, the J end lost 3 bases, and 15 bases lay between the germline ends. CDR3 size: 15 residues. CDR3 coding DNA: TGTGCCAGCAGCACTAGGGTCGGAGTTACAGATACGCAGTATTTT. As protein: CASSTRVGVTDTQYF. Using reference TRBV13 and TRBJ2-3 for the parts outside the CDR3, the full variable domain is AAGVIQSPRHLIKEKRETATLKCYPIPRHDTVYWYQQGPGQDPQFLISFYEKMQSDKGSIPDRFSAQQFSDYHSELNMSSLELGDSALYFCASSTRVGVTDTQYFGPGTRLTVL.

The rearrangement joins TRBV9 to TRBJ1-1, with D possibly matching TRBD1 (5 bases). The CDR3 loop spans 14 amino acids. In germline, CDR1 is SGDLS, CDR2 YYNGEE. V dropped 3 bases and J dropped 4 bases, with 13 bases sitting between them. This chain's CDR3 is CASSAGGTGTEAFF. The CDR3 nucleotides read TGTGCCAGCAGCGCGGGGGGTACGGGCACTGAAGCTTTCTTT.

CDR3 in amino acids: CASSRGTDSYEQYF. The CDR3 DNA reads as TGTGCCAGCAGCCGAGGGACAGATTCCTACGAGCAGTACTTC. The chain employs TRBV9 and TRBJ2-7, with TRBD1 matching 7 bases. Germline V gene lookup returns CDR1 SGDLS and CDR2 YYNGEE. V gave up 4 bases and J gave up 1 base; unmatched junction bases: 5. CDR3 length: 14 residues.

V is TRBV4-1 and J is TRBJ1-1; unclear D gene. The CDR3 totals 15 residues. CDR1 and CDR2 (germline): MGHRA, YSYEKL. The V gene lost 3 bases and the J gene lost 1 base, with 12 bases spanning the gap. As DNA, the CDR3 is TGCGCCAGCAGCCACCCGAAGGGCAGGAACACTGAAGCTTTCTTT. Its protein is CASSHPKGRNTEAFF.

The table lists this clone with a count of one. This sequence joins TRBV9 and TRBJ2-5; 10 bases match TRBD2. The CDR3 runs to 17 residues. Germline assignment: CDR1 SGDLS and CDR2 YYNGEE. With V trimmed by 4 bases and J by 2 bases, 11 bases remained unmatched. The CDR3 DNA reads TGTGCCAGCAGCCCCGGGGTAGCGGGGGGATTTCAAGAGACCCAGTACTTC. Translated, it gives CASSPGVAGGFQETQYF.

This rearrangement joins TRBV6-1 to TRBJ2-7, with D perhaps TRBD2 (5 bases). Germline V CDR1 and CDR2: MNHNS, SASEGT. V was clipped by 7 bases and J by 5 bases, with 6 bases between them. The CDR3 is 10 residues long. CDR3 sequence reads: CASMRDEQYF. The CDR3, as DNA: TGTGCCAGCATGCGGGACGAGCAGTACTTC.

This rearrangement joins TRBV6-1 to TRBJ1-2; possible D gene TRBD1, 5 bases. V lost 6 bases, J lost 4 bases, and 15 bases lay in between. The CDR3 has 14 residues. Per germline, CDR1 MNHNS and CDR2 SASEGT. CDR3 in amino acids: CASRTGTGVYGYTF. As DNA, the CDR3 is TGTGCCAGCAGGACCGGGACGGGAGTCTATGGCTACACCTTC.

The DNA for the CDR3 is TGTGCCAGCAACCCGGGGTCCTTTGGCACAGATACGCAGTATTTT. It is translated as CASNPGSFGTDTQYF. The V and J genes are TRBV27 and TRBJ2-3; weak D call: TRBD2 (5 bases). The CDR3 length is 15 residues. Trimming left V 7 bases short and J 1 base short, with 15 bases between. Germline CDR1 reads MNHEY; CDR2 reads SMNVEV (reference sequence).

The chain combines TRBV27 with TRBJ1-1; TRBD1 agrees at 10 bases. This CDR3 region has 15 residues. CDR1 and CDR2 (germline): MNHEY, SMNVEV (reference sequence). Trimming cost V 6 bases and J 7 bases; bases outside gene matches: 11. CDR3 region: CASSGTGDLVIEAFF. The CDR3 DNA is TGTGCCAGCAGCGGGACAGGGGACCTAGTGATTGAAGCTTTCTTT.

This clone was seen just once. The chain carries TRBV6-5 and TRBJ1-1; no clear D. The V end lost 5 bases, the J end lost 5 bases, and 9 bases lay between the germline ends. Germline loops: CDR1 MNHEY, CDR2 SVGAGI. CDR3 length equals 12 residues. CDR3 nucleotide sequence: TGTGCCAGCAGTCGCCGCGGGACTGAAGCTTTCTTT. It codes for CASSRRGTEAFF.

The chain is built from TRBV4-2 and TRBJ2-1; a possible D gene is TRBD2 (6 bases). The V end was cut by 1 base, the J end by 7 bases, with 14 bases between. Germline CDR1 LGHNA, CDR2 YNFKEQ. This CDR3 is built from 15 residues. The CDR3 region has the DNA TGTGCCAGCAGCCAAGCACTAACCCGGGGGAATGAGCAGTTCTTC. This translates into CASSQALTRGNEQFF.

J is TRBJ2-1 and V is TRBV6-5; TRBD2 matches at 7 bases. V was clipped by 6 bases and J by 1 base; unmatched bases: 6. Germline V gene data show CDR1 as MNHEY and CDR2 as SVGAGI. The CDR3 is 15 residues long. CDR3 amino acids: CASSTEGGSYNEQFF. Written as DNA, the CDR3 is TGTGCCAGCAGCACGGAGGGAGGGTCCTACAATGAGCAGTTCTTC.

This chain connects TRBV7-2 to TRBJ1-6; D may be TRBD1 (5 bases). Germline V gene lookup returns CDR1 SGHTA and CDR2 FQGNSA. The V and J ends lost 0 bases and 13 bases respectively, with 10 bases between them. The CDR3 covers 13 residues. DNA for the CDR3: TGTGCCAGCAGCTTAGCGGGCAGGGCCCCCCTCCACTTT. Its protein is CASSLAGRAPLHF.

The V call is TRBV4-1, the J call TRBJ1-2, with D perhaps TRBD1 (5 bases). V was trimmed by 0 bases and J by 4 bases, leaving 12 bases between them. This CDR3 is built from 15 residues. CDR1 is MGHRA, CDR2 YSYEKL, per germline. The CDR3 nucleotides read TGCGCCAGCAGCCAAGAGGGGGACCAGGGCTATGGCTACACCTTC. This gives the protein CASSQEGDQGYGYTF.

The V gene is TRBV15, the J gene TRBJ2-7; D is undetermined. The CDR3 length is 13 residues. Trimming stripped 2 bases from V and 3 bases from J, with 8 bases between. Germline CDR1 reads LNHNV; CDR2 reads YYDKDF (reference sequence). CDR3: CATSRTVYYEQYF. The CDR3 coding sequence is TGTGCCACCAGCAGAACGGTTTACTACGAGCAGTACTTC. Complete variable domain (other parts from reference TRBV15 and TRBJ2-7): DAMVIQNPRYQVTQFGKPVTLSCSQTLNHNVMYWYQQKSSQAPKLLFHYYDKDFNNEADTPDNFQSRRPNTSFCFLDIRSPGLGDTAMYLCATSRTVYYEQYFGPGTRLTVT.